The 11 T cell receptor beta chains in this list originate from one sample, sequenced in a study of blood T cell repertoires in COVID-19. Assay: immunoSEQ multiplex PCR; the TCRdb copy retains only in-frame clones and omits some. The sample consists of about 86,000 clones, approximately 79% of them appearing once. Sequenced sample: peripheral blood. The receptors come from a man aged 65 to 85 with acute or convalescent COVID-19.

The chain is built from TRBV2 and TRBJ2-3, with D possibly matching TRBD1 (6 bases). Deletions cut 3 bases from V and 6 bases from J, with 13 bases between. The CDR3 runs to 14 residues. Germline CDR1 reads SNHLY; CDR2 reads FYNNEI. The chain's CDR3 is CASSEGAGSDTQYF. The CDR3 DNA sequence: TGTGCCAGCAGTGAGGGGGCCGGGTCGGATACGCAGTATTTT.

This sequence joins TRBV18 and TRBJ2-7; 8 nucleotides line up with TRBD2. Losses at the gene ends were 3 bases for V and 5 bases for J; bases not matched to a gene: 15. The germline CDR1 and CDR2 sequences are KGHSH and LQKENI. This CDR3 has 17 amino acids. The CDR3 nucleotides are TGTGCCAGCTCACCCTTACCCGGCGGGGGGCCCTCACACGAGCAGTACTTC. Translated, it gives CASSPLPGGGPSHEQYF. Using reference TRBV18 and TRBJ2-7 for the parts outside the CDR3, the full variable domain is NAGVMQNPRHLVRRRGQEARLRCSPMKGHSHVYWYRQLPEEGLKFMVYLQKENIIDESGMPKERFSAEFPKEGPSILRIQQVVRGDSAAYFCASSPLPGGGPSHEQYFGPGTRLTVT.

The CDR3 nucleotides are TGTGCCAGCAGTTTAAGAGTCACCGGGGAGCTGTTTTTT. This encodes CASSLRVTGELFF. The chain is built from TRBV28 and TRBJ2-2; D not certain. Germline V CDR1 and CDR2: MDHEN, SYDVKM. Between the trimmed V and J ends, which lost 2 bases and 4 bases, there was a span of 5 bases. The CDR3 contains 13 residues.

The rearrangement joins TRBV4-1 to TRBJ1-6; D unclear. V shed 0 bases and J shed 0 bases, with 15 bases lying between them. The CDR3 consists of 19 residues. Germline CDR1 and CDR2: MGHRA and YSYEKL. In nucleotides, the CDR3 is TGCGCCAGCAGCCAAGATATTGGAACAGTCAGCTCCTATAATTCACCCCTCCACTTT. Amino acids: CASSQDIGTVSSYNSPLHF.

The chain uses TRBV18 and TRBJ1-2, with a weak D call TRBD1 (5 bases). V shed 4 bases and J shed 6 bases, with 15 bases lying between them. The CDR3 is made up of 14 amino acids. Per the germline V gene, CDR1 is KGHSH and CDR2 is LQKENI. CDR3 residues: CASSLQQESHGYTF. The CDR3 DNA reads TGTGCCAGCTCACTACAACAGGAATCCCATGGCTACACCTTC.

The rearrangement uses TRBV18 and TRBJ1-2, with 8 bases matching TRBD1. J gave up 8 bases and V 6 bases, and 14 bases lay outside the gene matches. Germline assignment: CDR1 KGHSH and CDR2 LQKENI. The CDR3 length is 15 residues. The CDR3 reads CASSNQGDRPSGYTF. For the CDR3, the DNA is TGTGCCAGCTCTAACCAGGGGGACAGGCCCTCGGGCTACACCTTC.

CDR3 in DNA: TGCGCCAGCAGCCAGAGGGCCACAAATCTTTATAATTCACCCCTCCACTTT. This encodes CASSQRATNLYNSPLHF. The rearrangement links TRBV4-1 to TRBJ1-6, with D unclear. V gave up 3 bases and J gave up 4 bases, with 16 bases separating them. This CDR3 is built from 17 residues. Per germline, CDR1 MGHRA and CDR2 YSYEKL.

This chain joins TRBV4-1 and TRBJ1-4; perhaps TRBD1 as D (5 bases). CDR1 is MGHRA and CDR2 is YSYEKL in the germline V gene. The CDR3 loop spans 16 amino acids. V was clipped by 6 bases and J by 0 bases, with 14 bases between them. CDR3 in DNA: TGCGCCAGCAGGCCCCCGACAGCAGCAACTAATGAAAAACTGTTTTTT. Translating gives CASRPPTAATNEKLFF.

Points on this clone: A junction end diverges from the germline sequence, so it may reflect a read error. V and J are TRBV12-3 or TRBV12-4 and TRBJ1-5; D not resolved. The CDR3 sequence is 13 residues long. Here the CDR3 reads CASRLGDLQPQHF. The CDR3 nucleotides are TGTGCCAGCAGATTAGGAGATCTCCAGCCCCAGCATTTT.

This rearrangement joins TRBV7-9 to TRBJ1-4; no definite D call. Deletions cut 1 base from V and 1 base from J, with 10 bases between. CDR1 is SEHNR and CDR2 is FQNEAQ in the germline V gene (reference sequence). The CDR3 totals 16 residues. Here the CDR3 DNA reads TGTGCCAGCAGCTTAGGGCAGATCCTAACTAATGAAAAACTGTTTTTT. This sequence encodes CASSLGQILTNEKLFF.

The chain employs TRBV18 and TRBJ1-4; possibly TRBD1 for D (6 bases). Trimming removed 3 bases at V and 1 base at J, with 9 bases between. The CDR3 covers 15 residues. CDR1 is KGHSH and CDR2 is LQKENI in the germline V gene. The CDR3 DNA is TGTGCCAGCTCACCCGGGGGGCGAACTAATGAAAAACTGTTTTTT. It is translated as CASSPGGRTNEKLFF.